This T cell receptor (beta chain) was sequenced during a study of T cells in Graves' hyperthyroidism and ophthalmopathy. A remark on this clonotype: What it recognizes is unknown.

Study-wide results and limits: Before onset, by a median of approximately 6.8 months, the model predicted ophthalmopathy. Stable hyperthyroidism was told apart from ophthalmopathy by a model built on 13 V-J features.

This CDR3 has 10 amino acids. Germline-derived CDR1 and CDR2 are SNHLY and FYNNEI. The germline V and J ends were trimmed by 9 bases and 0 bases, with 2 bases remaining between them. Exclusion criteria comprised uncontrolled infection, other autoimmune disease, pregnancy or lactation. For the diagnoses, clinical symptoms, serum thyroxine and TRAb, thyroid ultrasound and orbital computed tomography were used. Researchers took RNA transcripts and amplified the TCR beta CDR3 regions from them. Primed by the HTBI set, a first-round RT-PCR was run on the TCR CDR3. TCRdb ran MiXCR on the multiplex PCR reads and lists one entry per CDR3 protein. The top ten hold around 31% of the sample, which has over 700,000 distinct CDR3 sequences, over 35% seen once.

The V call is TRBV2, the J call TRBJ2-5; D unresolved. The specimen was blood. The TCR was taken from a woman aged 40 to 55 with Graves' hyperthyroidism. The CDR3 protein is CARYQETQYF. DNA for the CDR3: TGTGCCAGGTACCAAGAGACCCAGTACTTC.